This is a list of T cell receptor beta chains from one sample in a study of blood T cell repertoires in COVID-19. The repertoire was sequenced with immunoSEQ multiplex PCR; TCRdb's copy has only in-frame clones and lacks some. The sample yields 200,000 to 250,000 clones, about nine tenths seen once. Sequences were obtained from peripheral blood. The receptors originated from a woman aged 25 to 39 with COVID-19, enrolled during active disease. Each CDR3 is given with its conserved first and last residue. A D gene is named only where the DNA matches it firmly. Size values are once, few and many counts, or a class for expanded clones, and some rows have none.

D gene,J gene,clone size,V gene,CDR3 protein
-,TRBJ1-2,-,TRBV6-5,CARSRGGAGDYGYTF
TRBD1,TRBJ1-1,-,TRBV5-6,CASSFFGTGQTEAFF
-,TRBJ1-2,-,TRBV4-3,CASSQEYQLILGGSYGYTF
TRBD2,TRBJ2-3,-,TRBV11-3,CASRPGLADTDTQYF
-,TRBJ2-3,-,TRBV28,CASSLQFRTDTQYF
TRBD2,TRBJ2-3,-,TRBV19,CASSIDGGGTDTQYF
TRBD2,TRBJ2-1,few,TRBV7-9,CASSPTSGSSYNEQFF
TRBD2,TRBJ2-2,-,TRBV6-2/TRBV6-3,CASSKGLAGTGELFF
-,TRBJ2-5,-,TRBV6-5,CASSYTGIQETQYF
-,TRBJ2-5,-,TRBV6-5,CASSAGGETQYF
-,TRBJ1-2,-,TRBV24-1,CATSDLRGYGYTF
TRBD1,TRBJ2-3,-,TRBV6-2/TRBV6-3,CASSSGQGIFIDTQYF
-,TRBJ2-3,-,TRBV19,CASSIVGRGTDTQYF
-,TRBJ1-1,-,TRBV2,CASSGQIAEAFF
TRBD2,TRBJ2-3,few,TRBV4-2,CASSQVERGGTDTQYF
-,TRBJ2-7,-,TRBV4-1,CASSQGPGTYYEQYF
TRBD2,TRBJ2-7,few,TRBV7-9,CASSPPLGFRGGYGQYF
TRBD2,TRBJ2-3,-,TRBV5-6,CASSLGLAGGTTDTQYF
TRBD1,TRBJ1-2,-,TRBV29-1,CSVEDGGAWTGVLYGYTF
-,TRBJ2-3,-,TRBV4-1,CASSQAGTRTDTQYF
-,TRBJ1-2,once,TRBV6-4,CASRAQGVDGYTF
-,TRBJ1-1,few,TRBV13,CASSLGDSHTEAFF
-,TRBJ2-1,-,TRBV30,CAWSPDRGSYNEQFF
TRBD1,TRBJ1-4,-,TRBV28,CASSPNYDRVGAANEKLFF
-,TRBJ2-1,-,TRBV7-2,CASGERSSYNEQFF
-,TRBJ1-2,-,TRBV28,CASSPGDYGYTF
TRBD2,TRBJ2-1,-,TRBV19,CASRVAGNFYNEQFF
TRBD2,TRBJ2-5,-,TRBV6-5,CASWGGRAQETQYF
-,TRBJ2-5,-,TRBV3-1/TRBV3-2,CASSQDIRTYRVLQETQYF
-,TRBJ1-6,-,TRBV14,CASTQIRGGISPLHF
TRBD2,TRBJ2-5,-,TRBV7-9,CASSLPLAGQETQYF
-,TRBJ1-1,-,TRBV29-1,CSVAGRAGRNTEAFF
TRBD1,TRBJ1-4,-,TRBV11-2,CASSRDRGGEKLFF